These T cell receptor beta chains were read from a single sample in a study of somatic mutations in cytotoxic T cells in rheumatoid arthritis. Assay used: immunoSEQ multiplex PCR; TCRdb lists only in-frame clones, some missing. The repertoire consists of 20,000 or so clones, with less than 85% occurring once and the leading ten covering approximately 6.9%. Sequenced input: CD8+ T cells sorted from blood. Receptors were obtained from a woman aged 40 to 49 with rheumatoid arthritis. Both conserved end residues are part of each CDR3. Clone size is stated in some rows and not others, as once, few, many or a class when expanded.

j_call v_call clone_size cdr3_aa
TRBJ2-3 TRBV7-8 . CASSYFRDSRTSTDTQYF
TRBJ2-1 TRBV29-1 few CSVSSEIILNEQFF
. TRBV11-2 . CASSWGQADEQYF
TRBJ1-4 TRBV7-6 . CASSLALTGMGKLFF
TRBJ1-4 TRBV5-1 . CASSSGQANEKLFF
TRBJ2-5 TRBV28 once CASTWAGTGFQETQYF
TRBJ2-7 TRBV5-1 . CASSSSQGLHNEQYF
TRBJ1-2 TRBV19 . CATLQGSYGYTF
TRBJ2-1 TRBV5-1 few CASSEGNEQFF
TRBJ1-6 TRBV27 . CASSPWTGNSPLHF
TRBJ2-3 TRBV18 . CASSETSGDEDTQYF
TRBJ2-1 TRBV2 . CASSGTGLAGHNEQFF
TRBJ1-5 TRBV7-5 . CARSLAIPQGDGQPQHF
TRBJ2-1 TRBV9 . CASGPLSYNEQFF
TRBJ1-1 TRBV27 . CASSLGRGAEAFF
TRBJ2-7 TRBV4-1 . CASSQDGLAGVGEQYF
TRBJ1-2 TRBV27 once CASRGLIQGVYDGYTF
TRBJ1-3 TRBV2 . CASVGQGASGNTIYF
TRBJ2-4 TRBV6-5 . CASSAGVENIQYF
TRBJ1-6 TRBV27 . CASRVQIGDGSPLHF
TRBJ2-7 TRBV7-9 . CASSLAAYEQYF
TRBJ1-3 TRBV5-6 . CASSLTGDSPGNTIYF
TRBJ2-3 TRBV6-5 . CASSYWRGVPDTQYF
TRBJ2-7 TRBV27 . CASSLQAELYEQYF
TRBJ1-3 TRBV9 once CASRALGPGNTIYF
TRBJ1-5 TRBV27 . CASRSGGFLGNQPQHF
TRBJ2-7 TRBV19 . CASTFGASYEQYF
TRBJ1-2 TRBV6-5 . CASSQDRSILYGYTF
TRBJ1-4 TRBV25-1 . CASSELWGTNEKLFF
TRBJ2-7 TRBV2 . CASSANHGTGRYEQYF
TRBJ1-2 TRBV6-5 . CAARRGAYGYTF
TRBJ2-7 TRBV6-5 . CASSYQILDEQYF
TRBJ2-5 TRBV6-6 few CASSHGDMETQYF
TRBJ2-7 TRBV5-4 . CASSFAQNSYEQYF
TRBJ2-3 TRBV6-5 . CASSYNRWGTDTQYF
TRBJ2-1 TRBV7-2 . CASIQGGILAASGEVQFF
TRBJ2-2 TRBV27 . CASSPSGLGGELFF
TRBJ2-2 TRBV2 . CASSGLAGGGTGELFF
TRBJ2-7 TRBV19 . CASSMTPQSGRDYEQYF
TRBJ1-6 TRBV7-8 once CASSLGGSSPLHF
TRBJ2-7 TRBV18 . CASSPMGGAYEQYF
TRBJ1-1 TRBV6-1 . CASSEWDRGPENTEAFF
TRBJ2-7 TRBV5-1 . CASSPLDYFYEQYF
TRBJ2-2 TRBV4-1 . CASSQEVAGRTGELFF
TRBJ2-7 TRBV5-1 . CASSHPGQGSYEQYF